This TCR beta chain was observed in a study of T cells in Graves' hyperthyroidism and ophthalmopathy. This CDR3 spans 15 amino acids. The V segment lost 3 bases and the J segment 4 bases; nucleotides outside the gene matches: 6. Germline assignment: CDR1 SGHKS and CDR2 YYEKEE (reference sequence). The PBMCs were sourced from fresh peripheral blood (about 9.7 ml). What was amplified from RNA transcripts were TCR beta CDR3 regions. HTBI primers were the set used in a first-round RT-PCR of the TCR CDR3. TCRdb passed the multiplex PCR reads through MiXCR, listing each CDR3 protein once. The table lists 96,000 or so distinct CDR3 sequences, around 50% of them singletons.

The receptor was isolated from a woman between 35 and 50 years old with Graves' hyperthyroidism. The gene calls are TRBV5-5 and TRBJ2-7; 11 bases are a match to TRBD1. Sequenced: blood. Here the CDR3 DNA reads TGTGCCAGCAGCTCCGGGACAGGGGGGGCGTACGAGCAGTACTTC. Amino acid sequence: CASSSGTGGAYEQYF.